The 15 T cell receptor beta chains below come from one sample, sequenced in a study of shared clonotypes between healthy human individuals. The method was immunoSEQ multiplex PCR; TCRdb's version includes in-frame clones alone and lacks a portion of them. Altogether about a million clones are present, 70% to 80% being singletons, with the ten largest covering approximately 0.9%. The sequencing input was memory CD4+ T cells from PBMCs. Stated subset: CD45RA-negative fraction. Receptor source: a man aged 18 to 35 in good health. Some clones in this sample may be carry-over from other donors' samples.

This rearrangement joins TRBV11-3 to TRBJ2-1, with 13 bases fitting TRBD2. Germline assignment: CDR1 SGHNT and CDR2 YENEEA. The trim removed 3 bases at V and 6 bases at J, leaving 2 bases unmatched. The CDR3 runs to 15 residues. The CDR3 sequence is CASSFGLAGVNEQFF. In DNA, the CDR3 is TGTGCCAGCAGCTTCGGACTAGCGGGAGTCAATGAGCAGTTCTTC.

The rearrangement uses TRBV5-1 and TRBJ2-3; TRBD2 matches 10 bases. Germline lookup yields CDR1 SGHRS and CDR2 YFSETQ. The J segment lost 2 bases and the V segment lost 4 bases, leaving 7 bases of the junction unmatched. This CDR3 region has 16 residues. As DNA, the CDR3 is TGCGCCAGCAGCCAAACAGCGGGAGGGTACACAGATACGCAGTATTTT. Amino acid sequence: CASSQTAGGYTDTQYF.

This clone was counted once. The chain is built from TRBV6-5 and TRBJ2-3; no clear D. This CDR3 is 16 amino acids long. Germline V CDR1 and CDR2: MNHEY, SVGAGI. The V end was cut by 4 bases, the J end by 0 bases, with 14 bases between. CDR3 in amino acids: CASSSLALGSTDTQYF. DNA for the CDR3: TGTGCCAGCAGTTCCTTAGCCTTGGGGAGCACAGATACGCAGTATTTT.

The rearrangement uses TRBV11-2 and TRBJ2-7, with 7 bases identical to TRBD1. The CDR3 extends over 16 amino acids. Unmatched junction bases numbered 16, after V lost 5 bases and J lost 6 bases. Germline V CDR1 and CDR2: SGHAT, FQNNGV. CDR3 sequence reads: CASSQGGPLQGLEQYF. Here the CDR3 DNA reads TGTGCCAGCAGCCAAGGTGGTCCCCTACAGGGGCTCGAGCAGTACTTC. The full variable domain, completed using reference TRBV11-2 and TRBJ2-7, is EAGVAQSPRYKIIEKRQSVAFWCNPISGHATLYWYQQILGQGPKLLIQFQNNGVVDDSQLPKDRFSAERLKGVDSTLKIQPAKLEDSAVYLCASSQGGPLQGLEQYFGPGTRLTVT.

About this clone: The same CDR3 is also encoded by other DNA sequences in this sample. The rearrangement links TRBV11-3 to TRBJ2-2; D ambiguous. The CDR3 spans 14 residues. V lost 4 bases and J lost 2, with 8 bases in between. The germline CDR1 and CDR2 sequences are SGHNT and YENEEA. CDR3 residues: CASSSGPNTGELFF. In nucleotides, the CDR3 is TGTGCCAGCAGCTCAGGACCTAACACCGGGGAGCTGTTTTTT. Based on the CDR3 plus reference TRBV11-3 and TRBJ2-2, the full variable domain is EAGVVQSPRYKIIEKKQPVAFWCNPISGHNTLYWYLQNLGQGPELLIRYENEEAVDDSQLPKDRFSAERLKGVDSTLKIQPAELGDSAVYLCASSSGPNTGELFFGEGSRLTVL.

V is TRBV4-1 and J is TRBJ2-7, with TRBD1 matching over 8 bases. CDR1 is MGHRA, CDR2 YSYEKL, per germline. The CDR3 loop spans 16 amino acids. V lost 3 bases and J lost 7; bases outside the gene matches: 14. The CDR3 region has the DNA TGCGCCAGCAGCCACGCGGCCGGGACAGGAACGAGGGAGCAGTACTTC. Protein sequence: CASSHAAGTGTREQYF.

The V gene is TRBV2, the J gene TRBJ2-7, with unresolved D. The V end lost 3 bases, the J end lost 6 bases, and 18 bases lay between the germline ends. Looked up from germline, CDR1 is SNHLY and CDR2 is FYNNEI. CDR3 length: 15 residues. DNA for the CDR3: TGTGCCAGCAGTGATATAGTCGGGCAGGTTTTCGAGCAGTACTTC. Its translation: CASSDIVGQVFEQYF. Full variable domain (outside the CDR3, taken from reference TRBV2 and TRBJ2-7): EPEVTQTPSHQVTQMGQEVILRCVPISNHLYFYWYRQILGQKVEFLVSFYNNEISEKSEIFDDQFSVERPDGSNFTLKIRSTKLEDSAMYFCASSDIVGQVFEQYFGPGTRLTVT.

The rearrangement joins TRBV4-1 to TRBJ1-1; unclear D gene. CDR3 length equals 14 residues. V lost 1 base to trimming and J lost 1 base, with 7 bases between them. The V gene's germline CDR1 is MGHRA and CDR2 YSYEKL. The CDR3 bases are TGCGCCAGCAGCCAAGTCGAGGGGAACACTGAAGCTTTCTTT. It codes for CASSQVEGNTEAFF.

This clone showed up just a few times. This sequence joins TRBV27 and TRBJ2-7; 8 bases line up with TRBD2. The CDR3 loop spans 14 amino acids. V was clipped by 4 bases and J by 2 bases; unmatched bases: 4. Germline V gives CDR1 MNHEY, CDR2 SMNVEV (reference sequence). CDR3 amino acids: CASSWGTRAYEQYF. The DNA of the CDR3 is TGTGCCAGCAGTTGGGGGACTAGAGCCTACGAGCAGTACTTC.

The J gene is TRBJ2-7, the V gene TRBV19; 11 bases fit TRBD1. This CDR3 has 15 amino acids. Germline V gives CDR1 LNHDA, CDR2 SQIVND (reference sequence). The V and J ends lost 4 bases and 4 bases, in that order; junction bases with no gene match: 6. Here the CDR3 DNA reads TGTGCCAGTAGTACGACCGGGACAGGGGGTTACGAGCAGTACTTC. It specifies CASSTTGTGGYEQYF.

The chain carries TRBV19 and TRBJ2-1, with 8 bases lining up with TRBD2. In germline, CDR1 is LNHDA, CDR2 SQIVND (reference sequence). The CDR3 length is 17 residues. Unmatched junction bases numbered 9, after V lost 5 bases and J lost 0 bases. The CDR3 DNA reads TGTGCCAGTAGTGGCCGACTAGCGTCGAGCTCCTACAATGAGCAGTTCTTC. This sequence encodes CASSGRLASSSYNEQFF.

The chain uses TRBV6-1 and TRBJ2-5, with 7 nucleotides matching TRBD1. The CDR3 runs to 14 residues. V gave up 5 bases and J gave up 3 bases; unmatched junction bases: 6. Germline CDR1 is MNHNS and CDR2 is SASEGT. The CDR3 protein is CASSQDRVEETQYF. The CDR3 DNA reads as TGTGCCAGCAGTCAAGACAGGGTGGAAGAGACCCAGTACTTC.

This clone was counted between two and nine times. The chain carries TRBV6-6 and TRBJ1-2, with a possible D match to TRBD1 (6 bases). CDR3 size: 13 residues. Per germline, CDR1 MNHNY and CDR2 SVGAGI (reference sequence). V gave up 5 bases and J gave up 2 bases, with 9 bases separating them. The CDR3 nucleotides read TGTGCCAGCAGTACAGGGCGGAACTATGGCTACACCTTC. Amino acid sequence: CASSTGRNYGYTF.

The chain combines TRBV11-1 with TRBJ2-3, with D possibly being TRBD1 (6 bases). Germline V gene data show CDR1 as SGHAT and CDR2 as FQDESV (reference sequence). V was clipped by 2 bases and J by 0 bases, with 12 bases between them. This CDR3 comprises 16 residues. CDR3 DNA sequence: TGTGCCAGCAGCTTAATGGGGGCTACTAGCACAGATACGCAGTATTTT. Translating it yields CASSLMGATSTDTQYF.

This clone was seen once. The rearrangement joins TRBV28 to TRBJ1-5, with a tentative D call TRBD1 (5 bases). The germline V gene encodes CDR1 MDHEN and CDR2 SYDVKM. The V gene lost 6 bases and the J gene lost 4 bases, with 13 bases spanning the gap. The CDR3 sequence is 14 residues long. CDR3 sequence: CASSRGGGNQPQHF. The CDR3 DNA sequence: TGTGCCAGCAGCCGTGGGGGGGGGAATCAGCCCCAGCATTTT.